Each of the 14 T cell receptor beta chains below was sequenced from the same sample in a study of shared clonotypes between healthy human individuals. Clones were read by immunoSEQ multiplex PCR, and TCRdb kept only the in-frame ones, dropping some. Of around 430,000 clones listed, roughly 77% are singletons. Sequencing was performed on PBMCs. The receptors originated from a woman between 35 and 50 years old in good health. Some clones in this sample may be carry-over from other donors' samples.

This clone was seen a single time. This chain connects TRBV7-9 to TRBJ2-3; 10 nucleotides agree with TRBD2. The CDR3 has 16 residues. The ends lost 5 bases at V and 6 bases at J; junction bases unmatched: 11. Germline V gene data show CDR1 as SEHNR and CDR2 as FQNEAQ (reference sequence). This chain's CDR3 is CASSPWASGSRDTQYF. For the CDR3, the DNA is TGTGCCAGCAGCCCTTGGGCTAGCGGGAGTCGGGATACGCAGTATTTT. Using reference TRBV7-9 and TRBJ2-3 for the parts outside the CDR3, the full variable domain is DTGVSQNPRHKITKRGQNVTFRCDPISEHNRLYWYRQTLGQGPEFLTYFQNEAQLEKSRLLSDRFSAERPKGSFSTLEIQRTEQGDSAMYLCASSPWASGSRDTQYFGPGTRLTVL.

This clone was recorded once. This chain links TRBV5-1 with TRBJ2-1, with TRBD2 identical over 9 bases. The trim removed 2 bases at V and 5 bases at J, leaving 5 bases unmatched. Germline-derived CDR1 and CDR2 are SGHRS and YFSETQ. The length of the CDR3 is 15 residues. CDR3 bases: TGCGCCAGCAGCTTAATAGCGGGAGAGGACAATGAGCAGTTCTTC. The encoded protein is CASSLIAGEDNEQFF.

V gene TRBV6-4 combines with J gene TRBJ2-3; unclear D gene. CDR1 is MRHNA and CDR2 is SNTAGT in the germline V gene. The CDR3 covers 14 residues. The V end lost 2 bases, the J end lost 2 bases, and 8 bases lay between the germline ends. DNA for the CDR3: TGTGCCAGCAGTGACGAGGCGTCCACAGATACGCAGTATTTT. Residues: CASSDEASTDTQYF.

V and J are TRBV11-1 and TRBJ1-1; D remains ambiguous. Germline V gene data show CDR1 as SGHAT and CDR2 as FQDESV (reference sequence). The CDR3 is 13 amino acids. V was pared by 2 bases and J by 8 bases, with 12 bases between. The CDR3 nucleotides are TGTGCCAGCAGCTTACTGGTAAACCGGGAAGCTTTCTTT. Its protein is CASSLLVNREAFF.

This clone was seen just once. The J gene is TRBJ2-2, the V gene TRBV25-1; 7 bases fit TRBD1. Germline lookup yields CDR1 MGHDK and CDR2 SYGVNS. The CDR3 spans 16 residues. The V segment lost 3 bases and the J segment 5 bases; nucleotides outside the gene matches: 9. The CDR3 loop reads CASSDTRTGGTGELFF. CDR3 nucleotides: TGTGCCAGCAGTGACACCCGGACAGGAGGTACCGGGGAGCTGTTTTTT.

Of note for this clone: This same CDR3 is encoded by further DNA sequences in the sample. The chain couples TRBV29-1 to TRBJ2-1; TRBD2 matches at 13 bases. From germline, CDR1 is SQVTM and CDR2 ANQGSEA. The J segment lost 7 bases and the V segment lost 4 bases, leaving 4 bases of the junction unmatched. CDR3 size: 14 residues. CDR3 loop: CSVGTSGRANEQFF. CDR3 coding DNA: TGCAGCGTTGGAACTAGCGGGAGGGCTAATGAGCAGTTCTTC.

The DNA for the CDR3 is TGCAGCGTTGAGCTATATCCCAGAGAGACAGGGTTAAATTCACCCCTCCACTTT. This codes for CSVELYPRETGLNSPLHF. The chain joins TRBV29-1 to TRBJ1-6; TRBD1 matches 7 bases. The germline V gene has CDR1 SQVTM and CDR2 ANQGSEA. The CDR3 has 18 residues. With V trimmed by 3 bases and J by 7 bases, 18 bases remained unmatched.

The V gene is TRBV5-1, the J gene TRBJ1-2; TRBD1 agrees at 8 bases. The CDR3 runs to 15 residues. The V gene's germline CDR1 is SGHRS and CDR2 YFSETQ. V trimming: 0 bases; J trimming: 6 bases; junction bases outside the gene matches: 7. The CDR3 loop is CASSLAWQGADGYTF. The CDR3 nucleotides are TGCGCCAGCAGCTTGGCCTGGCAGGGGGCAGATGGCTACACCTTC. The variable domain in full, completed from reference TRBV5-1 and TRBJ1-2, reads KAGVTQTPRYLIKTRGQQVTLSCSPISGHRSVSWYQQTPGQGLQFLFEYFSETQRNKGNFPGRFSGRQFSNSRSEMNVSTLELGDSALYLCASSLAWQGADGYTFGSGTRLTVV.

This chain connects TRBV9 to TRBJ2-2; tentatively, D is TRBD1 (5 bases). V was trimmed by 5 bases and J by 6 bases, leaving 14 bases between them. Germline CDR1 SGDLS, CDR2 YYNGEE. CDR3 length equals 14 residues. CDR3 region: CASSAGFRAGELFF. CDR3 DNA sequence: TGTGCCAGCAGTGCAGGGTTTCGGGCCGGGGAGCTGTTTTTT.

This clone was detected only a few times. V is TRBV7-8 and J is TRBJ2-2; 8 nucleotides align to TRBD1. V dropped 5 bases and J dropped 5; count of bases not matched to a gene: 7. Germline V gene data show CDR1 as SGHVS and CDR2 as FQNEAQ. CDR3 length: 15 residues. This CDR3 reads CASSPQGASTGELFF. The CDR3 nucleotides are TGTGCCAGCAGCCCCCAGGGGGCTTCTACCGGGGAGCTGTTTTTT.

The gene calls are TRBV29-1 and TRBJ2-1, with D maybe TRBD2 (6 bases). V was clipped by 5 bases and J by 4 bases, with 15 bases between them. The length of the CDR3 is 14 residues. The germline CDR1 and CDR2 sequences are SQVTM and ANQGSEA. The CDR3 DNA sequence: TGCAGCGTTCTTGGTAGCGGCTATTACAATGAGCAGTTCTTC. Amino acid sequence: CSVLGSGYYNEQFF.

A few counts support this clone. The chain couples TRBV6-4 to TRBJ2-5; D could derive from TRBD1 or TRBD2 (5 bases each). CDR3 length equals 14 residues. V was trimmed by 9 bases and J by 3 bases, leaving 17 bases between them. The germline CDR1 and CDR2 sequences are MRHNA and SNTAGT. CDR3: CARPRDPEKETQYF. The DNA of the CDR3 is TGTGCCAGACCCCGGGACCCAGAAAAAGAGACCCAGTACTTC.

The rearrangement joins TRBV11-2 to TRBJ2-1, with TRBD1 matching 7 bases. The CDR3 has 15 residues. V trimming: 0 bases; J trimming: 2 bases; junction bases outside the gene matches: 1. The germline V gene has CDR1 SGHAT and CDR2 FQNNGV. CDR3 protein: CASSLEGQTYNEQFF. The CDR3 region has the DNA TGTGCCAGCAGCTTAGAGGGACAGACCTACAATGAGCAGTTCTTC.

The CDR3 sequence: CASSWGLFYEQYF. The CDR3, as DNA: TGTGCCAGCAGCTGGGGACTCTTCTACGAGCAGTACTTC. The chain combines TRBV7-2 with TRBJ2-7; the D gene is possibly TRBD2 (6 bases). V dropped 4 bases and J dropped 3 bases, with 10 bases sitting between them. The CDR3 has 13 residues. Germline V CDR1 and CDR2: SGHTA, FQGNSA. Based on the CDR3 plus reference TRBV7-2 and TRBJ2-7, the full variable domain is GAGVSQSPSNKVTEKGKDVELRCDPISGHTALYWYRQSLGQGLEFLIYFQGNSAPDKSGLPSDRFSAERTGGSVSTLTIQRTQQEDSAVYLCASSWGLFYEQYFGPGTRLTVT.